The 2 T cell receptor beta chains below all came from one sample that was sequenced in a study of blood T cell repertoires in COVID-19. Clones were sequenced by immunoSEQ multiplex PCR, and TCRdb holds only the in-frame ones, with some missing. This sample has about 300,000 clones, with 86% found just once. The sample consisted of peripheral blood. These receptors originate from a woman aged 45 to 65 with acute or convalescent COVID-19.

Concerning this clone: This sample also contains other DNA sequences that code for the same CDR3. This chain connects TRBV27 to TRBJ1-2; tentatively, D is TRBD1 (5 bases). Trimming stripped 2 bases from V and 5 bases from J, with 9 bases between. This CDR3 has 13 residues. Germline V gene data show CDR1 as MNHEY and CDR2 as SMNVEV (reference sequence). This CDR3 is CASSLSSGYGYTF. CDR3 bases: TGTGCCAGCAGTTTAAGTTCAGGGTATGGCTACACCTTC.

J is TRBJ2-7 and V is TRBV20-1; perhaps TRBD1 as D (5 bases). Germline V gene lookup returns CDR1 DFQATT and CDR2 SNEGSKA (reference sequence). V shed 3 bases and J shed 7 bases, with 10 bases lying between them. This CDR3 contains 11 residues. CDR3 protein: CSASLNREQYF. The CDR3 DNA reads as TGCAGTGCTAGCTTGAACAGGGAGCAGTACTTC.